This is a list of T cell receptor beta chains from one sample in a study of T cells in Graves' hyperthyroidism and ophthalmopathy. TCRdb processed the multiplex PCR reads anew with MiXCR; each CDR3 protein has one entry. This table holds approximately 530,000 distinct CDR3 sequences, just under 20% found once. The sequenced sample was blood. These receptors all stem from a man aged 35-49 years with Graves' ophthalmopathy. Both conserved end residues are part of each CDR3. The D gene is left open where the match is weak. Clone size is given for some rows only: seen once, a few or many times, or a class if the clone is expanded.

size	V	J	D	CDR3	DNA
NA	TRBV7-9	TRBJ1-4	TRBD1	CASSQTGPYEKLFF	TGTGCCAGCAGCCAGACAGGGCCATATGAAAAACTGTTTTTT
few	TRBV6-1	TRBJ2-3	TRBD2	CASTYPGLADTDTQYF	TGTGCCAGCACCTATCCCGGACTAGCGGACACAGATACGCAGTATTTT
NA	TRBV5-4	TRBJ2-1	NA	CASSAQTSYNEQFF	TGTGCCAGCAGCGCGCAGACCTCCTACAATGAGCAGTTCTTC
NA	TRBV4-3	TRBJ2-5	NA	CASSPHPAGHEAQYF	TGCGCCAGCAGCCCCCACCCCGCAGGGCATGAGGCCCAGTACTTC
many	TRBV2	TRBJ2-7	TRBD2	CASSEALAGAYEQYF	TGTGCCAGCAGTGAAGCACTAGCGGGGGCCTACGAGCAGTACTTC
few	TRBV3-1	TRBJ2-2	TRBD2	CASSQVRLAGDTGELFF	TGTGCCAGCAGCCAAGTACGACTAGCGGGGGACACCGGGGAGCTGTTTTTT
many	TRBV6-1	TRBJ2-3	TRBD2	CASSEAGTRDTQYF	TGTGCCAGCAGTGAAGCTGGGACTAGAGATACGCAGTATTTT
few	TRBV5-4	TRBJ2-1	NA	CASSDAVDSANEQFF	TGTGCCAGCAGCGACGCTGTGGATAGCGCCAATGAGCAGTTCTTC
many	TRBV7-2	TRBJ1-3	NA	CASSSSKRTRGAGNTIYF	TGTGCCAGCAGCTCGTCGAAAAGGACGCGGGGTGCTGGAAACACCATATATTTT
many	TRBV6-2/TRBV6-3	TRBJ2-1	TRBD2	CASSSEPPSGRVGEQFF	TGTGCCAGCAGTTCCGAACCGCCTAGCGGGAGAGTGGGAGAGCAGTTCTTC
many	TRBV28	TRBJ1-5	NA	CASSSTGGNQPQHF	TGTGCCAGCAGTTCGACAGGCGGCAATCAGCCCCAGCATTTT
NA	TRBV6-1	TRBJ1-1	NA	CASRLQDLTEAFF	TGTGCCAGCAGACTACAGGACCTCACTGAAGCTTTCTTT
few	TRBV27	TRBJ2-5	NA	CASSFKRAETQYF	TGTGCCAGCAGTTTTAAGCGAGCTGAGACCCAGTACTTC
NA	TRBV3-1	TRBJ2-5	NA	CASSGGELGETQYF	TGTGCCAGCAGTGGTGGGGAGTTAGGAGAGACCCAGTACTTC
few	TRBV30	TRBJ2-7	NA	CAWSLPGSLLEQYF	TGTGCCTGGAGCCTCCCGGGATCCCTTCTTGAGCAGTACTTC
NA	TRBV19	TRBJ1-5	NA	CASSMDSVNSNQPQHF	TGTGCCAGTAGTATGGACAGTGTAAATAGCAATCAGCCCCAGCATTTT
many	TRBV7-6	TRBJ2-3	TRBD2	CASSLGLAGSNTQYF	TGTGCCAGCAGCTTAGGACTAGCGGGGTCAAATACGCAGTATTTT
few	TRBV29-1	TRBJ1-1	NA	CSVDPTLNTEAFF	TGCAGCGTTGACCCGACACTGAACACTGAAGCTTTCTTT
many	TRBV7-2	TRBJ2-7	TRBD2	CASRTAASGGPYEQYF	TGTGCCAGCAGAACAGCTGCTAGCGGGGGCCCCTACGAGCAGTACTTC
NA	TRBV6-2/TRBV6-3	TRBJ2-5	NA	CASSSETWEGGETQYF	TGTGCCAGCAGTTCGGAGACATGGGAAGGTGGGGAGACCCAGTACTTC
few	TRBV20-1	TRBJ1-2	TRBD1	CSAKPGQGLYGYTF	TGCAGTGCTAAACCGGGACAGGGGCTTTATGGCTACACCTTC
many	TRBV18	TRBJ1-2	NA	CASSPEQTGGYTF	TGTGCCAGCTCACCGGAACAAACGGGGGGCTACACCTTC
few	TRBV5-1	TRBJ1-4	NA	CASSLVGEATNEKLFF	TGCGCCAGCAGCTTGGTGGGGGAGGCAACTAATGAAAAACTGTTTTTT
NA	TRBV7-8	TRBJ2-3	TRBD2	CASTGLAGSTDTQYF	TGTGCCAGCACCGGACTAGCGGGGAGCACAGATACGCAGTATTTT
many	TRBV20-1	TRBJ2-7	NA	CSGGGRTYEQYF	TGCAGTGGAGGTGGCAGGACTTACGAGCAGTACTTC
many	TRBV19	TRBJ2-7	NA	CASSPQGLSYEQYF	TGTGCCAGTAGTCCTCAGGGATTATCCTACGAGCAGTACTTC
few	TRBV6-1	TRBJ2-1	TRBD1	CASSDGQGSEQFF	TGTGCCAGCAGTGATGGACAGGGGAGTGAGCAGTTCTTC
many	TRBV20-1	TRBJ2-5	TRBD2	CSALSGERGETQYF	TGCAGTGCCCTTAGCGGGGAGAGGGGTGAGACCCAGTACTTC
NA	TRBV6-1	TRBJ2-7	TRBD1	CASSSNDRGLYEQYF	TGTGCCAGCAGTTCGAACGACAGGGGGCTCTACGAGCAGTACTTC
NA	TRBV5-1	TRBJ2-7	TRBD2	CASSRGGGYEQYF	TGCGCCAGCAGCCGCGGGGGGGGGTACGAGCAGTACTTC
few	TRBV20-1	TRBJ2-3	NA	CSARDWATSTDTQYF	TGCAGTGCTAGAGACTGGGCTACTAGCACAGATACGCAGTATTTT
NA	TRBV19	TRBJ2-2	NA	CASSIFANTGELFF	TGTGCCAGTAGTATATTCGCGAACACCGGGGAGCTGTTTTTT
NA	TRBV5-5	TRBJ2-7	NA	CASSLRDQGVHEQYF	TGTGCCAGCAGCTTGCGGGACCAGGGAGTCCACGAGCAGTACTTC
many	TRBV11-2	TRBJ2-1	NA	CASSSQGGNEQFF	TGTGCCAGCAGCTCCCAGGGAGGAAATGAGCAGTTCTTC
NA	TRBV18	TRBJ1-4	TRBD1	CASSPRQGPNEKLFF	TGTGCCAGCTCACCAAGACAGGGACCGAATGAAAAACTGTTTTTT
many	TRBV28	TRBJ2-6	NA	CASSLAAVSGANVLTF	TGTGCCAGCAGTTTAGCCGCGGTCTCTGGGGCCAACGTCCTGACTTTC
NA	TRBV27	TRBJ1-2	TRBD1	CASGDRDSYYGYTF	TGTGCCAGCGGTGACAGGGACTCTTACTATGGCTACACCTTC
once	TRBV4-3	TRBJ2-3	TRBD2	CASSPGGSPQYF	TGCGCCAGCAGCCCGGGAGGGAGTCCGCAGTATTTT
NA	TRBV2	TRBJ1-4	NA	CASSTGATNERLFF	TGTGCCAGCAGTACCGGGGCAACTAATGAAAGACTGTTTTTT
many	TRBV3-1	TRBJ1-2	NA	CASSPQGLGYGYTF	TGTGCCAGCAGCCCGCAGGGGTTAGGCTATGGCTACACCTTC
few	TRBV6-2/TRBV6-3	TRBJ2-7	TRBD1	CASRATGSSGYEQYF	TGTGCCAGCAGAGCGACAGGGTCCTCGGGATACGAGCAGTACTTC
NA	TRBV20-1	TRBJ2-7	TRBD2	CSLGIAGGPSDEQYF	TGCAGCCTGGGGATAGCGGGAGGGCCAAGTGACGAGCAGTACTTC
NA	TRBV9	TRBJ2-7	TRBD2	CASSAGDGGDYEQYF	TGTGCCAGCAGCGCGGGGGACGGGGGGGACTACGAGCAGTACTTC
few	TRBV4-3	TRBJ2-2	TRBD1	CASSQDDRGANTGELFF	TGCGCCAGCAGCCAAGACGACAGGGGGGCGAACACCGGGGAGCTGTTTTTT
many	TRBV27	TRBJ1-1	TRBD1	CASRIYSGTGAMNTEAFF	TGTGCCAGCAGGATTTATTCCGGGACAGGGGCCATGAACACTGAAGCTTTCTTT
many	TRBV6-1	TRBJ2-5	TRBD1	CASSFGQGRQETQYF	TGTGCCAGCAGTTTTGGACAGGGGCGACAAGAGACCCAGTACTTC
few	TRBV11-2	TRBJ1-4	NA	CASSLAQFQGNEKLFF	TGTGCCAGCAGCTTAGCTCAATTTCAGGGAAATGAAAAACTGTTTTTT
NA	TRBV5-5	TRBJ1-3	NA	CASSLPNSRGNTIYF	TGTGCCAGCAGCTTGCCGAACAGCCGGGGAAACACCATATATTTT
many	TRBV30	TRBJ2-2	TRBD1	CAWSPKDRAGGELFF	TGTGCCTGGAGCCCCAAGGACAGGGCGGGCGGGGAGCTGTTTTTT
NA	TRBV24-1	TRBJ1-4	TRBD1	CATSEGDRGGEKLFF	TGTGCCACCAGTGAGGGTGACAGGGGAGGTGAAAAACTGTTTTTT
NA	TRBV7-6	TRBJ1-3	NA	CASSQVGGTGLAGNTIYF	TGTGCCAGCAGCCAGGTTGGAGGGACGGGGCTGGCTGGAAACACCATATATTTT
NA	TRBV30	TRBJ1-1	NA	CAWGQLTEAFF	TGTGCCTGGGGACAGCTCACTGAAGCTTTCTTT
NA	TRBV6-1	TRBJ1-3	NA	CASREQGAGNTIYF	TGTGCCAGCAGGGAACAGGGCGCCGGAAACACCATATATTTT